This paragraph covers one T cell receptor beta chain sequence. Its antigen is undetermined. Trimming took off 0 bases at V and 0 bases at J, with 10 bases between the two ends. This CDR3 is 16 amino acids long. Germline V lookup: CDR1 MRHNA, CDR2 SNTAGT. The data are from a study of siplizumab effects on memory and regulatory T cells. Findings of the study overall: Naive or memory phenotype assignment was not possible for roughly 75-95% of proliferating CD4+ or CD8+ clones. The suppressive capacity of proliferating Tregs from siplizumab cultures remained unconfirmed.

Per sample, the assay covered approximately 91,000 TCR templates. Some clones are missing from TCRdb's copy, which holds only in-frame ones; the method was immunoSEQ multiplex PCR. The profile shows approximately 68,000 clones, roughly nine tenths of them singletons. Sequencing was carried out using CD8+ T cells sorted from blood. V usage is TRBV6-4 and J usage is TRBJ2-3, with D unresolved. The TCR was taken from a human donor in good health. The CDR3 DNA sequence: TGTGCCAGCAGTGACTCTCCAGGCTACAGCACAGATACGCAGTATTTT. It encodes CASSDSPGYSTDTQYF.